The 13 T cell receptor beta chains given below trace back to one sample, sequenced in a study of OX40 agonist ivuxolimab in advanced cancers. The repertoire was sequenced with immunoSEQ multiplex PCR; TCRdb's copy has only in-frame clones and lacks some. The table shows about 35,000 clones, with 65% to 75% occurring only once. The sequencing used CD4+ or CD8+ T cells sorted from blood, collected in a trial of the OX40 agonist ivuxolimab. These receptors were collected from an adult with an advanced solid tumor such as melanoma, head and neck, liver or kidney cancer.

This chain connects TRBV7-9 to TRBJ1-2; D remains unclear. Looked up from germline, CDR1 is SEHNR and CDR2 is FQNEAQ (reference sequence). This CDR3 comprises 15 residues. Trimming took off 3 bases at V and 1 base at J, with 12 bases between the two ends. This CDR3 is CASSLEAGVNYGYTF. The CDR3 nucleotides read TGTGCCAGCAGCTTGGAGGCGGGAGTTAACTATGGCTACACCTTC.

The chain carries TRBV5-1 and TRBJ1-1; D may be TRBD1 (5 bases). The CDR3 covers 14 residues. Trimming shortened V by 0 bases and J by 3 bases, and 9 bases separated the two germline ends. The germline CDR1 and CDR2 sequences are SGHRS and YFSETQ. The CDR3 region is CASSLAGGDTEAFF. Written as DNA, the CDR3 is TGCGCCAGCAGCTTGGCCGGAGGGGACACTGAAGCTTTCTTT.

V and J are TRBV6-9 and TRBJ2-3; D call uncertain. Per the germline V gene, CDR1 is MNHGY and CDR2 is SVAAGI. The CDR3 is made up of 10 amino acids. Trimming cost V 11 bases and J 8 bases, with 11 bases left between them. Here the CDR3 DNA reads TGTGCCGGACGGAATTCTACGCAGTATTTT. This translates into CAGRNSTQYF.

In its sample, this clone was seen once. The V and J genes are TRBV4-2 and TRBJ2-5, with 8 bases matching TRBD2. CDR1 and CDR2 (germline): LGHNA, YNFKEQ. The length of the CDR3 is 17 residues. J gave up 5 bases and V 4 bases, and 15 bases lay outside the gene matches. In nucleotides, the CDR3 is TGTGCCAGCAGCCGGACACGGGGGGGCCGGGTTCAGGAGACCCAGTACTTC. This gives the protein CASSRTRGGRVQETQYF.

V is TRBV14 and J is TRBJ2-7; D unclear. Germline V gives CDR1 SGHDN, CDR2 FVKESK. CDR3 length: 13 amino acids. V was pared by 1 base and J by 2 bases, with 6 bases between. This chain's CDR3 is CASSQGPAYEQYF. Here the CDR3 DNA reads TGTGCCAGCAGCCAAGGTCCGGCCTACGAGCAGTACTTC.

This clone has just a few counts. The chain joins TRBV2 to TRBJ2-1, with TRBD1 identical over 9 bases. Trimming at V came to 11 bases and at J to 9 bases, leaving 8 bases not matched to a gene. Germline V gene data show CDR1 as SNHLY and CDR2 as FYNNEI. CDR3 length: 12 residues. The CDR3 coding sequence is TGTGCCTGCGGACAGGGGAGAGGTGAGCAGTTCTTC. Protein sequence: CACGQGRGEQFF.

The chain joins TRBV28 to TRBJ1-5; 9 bases are a match to TRBD1. Losses at the gene ends were 5 bases for V and 2 bases for J; bases not matched to a gene: 13. Germline values: CDR1 MDHEN, CDR2 SYDVKM. This CDR3 has 18 amino acids. CDR3 DNA sequence: TGTGCCAGCAGTGATCCGGGACAGGGAATGAAGGGCAATCAGCCCCAGCATTTT. It codes for CASSDPGQGMKGNQPQHF.

Comment on this clone: This sample includes further DNA sequences coding for the same CDR3. V usage is TRBV6-6 and J usage is TRBJ2-1, with D unclear. Trimming pared 0 bases from V and 7 bases from J, leaving 4 bases between. Germline V CDR1 and CDR2: MNHNY, SVGAGI (reference sequence). The length of the CDR3 is 12 residues. CDR3 coding DNA: TGTGCCAGCAGTTACTCGAGGAATGAGCAGTTCTTC. This gives the protein CASSYSRNEQFF.

The chain combines TRBV4-1 with TRBJ2-7; tentatively, D is TRBD2 (6 bases). From germline, CDR1 is MGHRA and CDR2 YSYEKL. V was clipped by 1 base and J by 4 bases, with 17 bases between them. The CDR3 consists of 16 residues. Here the CDR3 reads CASSQGVGGARYEQYF. The CDR3 nucleotides are TGCGCCAGCAGCCAAGGAGTCGGGGGAGCGAGGTACGAGCAGTACTTC.

V gene TRBV7-6 combines with J gene TRBJ2-7, with D perhaps TRBD1 or TRBD2 (5 bases each). This CDR3 has 16 residues. Trimming left V 1 base short and J 7 bases short, with 20 bases between. Per germline, CDR1 SGHVS and CDR2 FNYEAQ. CDR3 coding DNA: TGTGCCAGCAGCTTAGGTCGGGCAGGGAGTCCGGGGGAGCAGTACTTC. This gives the protein CASSLGRAGSPGEQYF.

This clone was detected a few times. The chain recombines TRBV2 with TRBJ1-1; 11 bases line up with TRBD1. The CDR3 sequence is 15 residues long. With V trimmed by 7 bases and J by 5 bases, 9 bases remained unmatched. Germline V gene data show CDR1 as SNHLY and CDR2 as FYNNEI. CDR3 region: CASIGQGAKRTEAFF. The DNA of the CDR3 is TGTGCCAGCATTGGACAGGGGGCCAAACGGACTGAAGCTTTCTTT.

This chain links TRBV5-4 with TRBJ1-2; D is perhaps TRBD1 (5 bases). This CDR3 comprises 16 residues. V was cut by 0 bases and J by 1 base, with 13 bases left in between. Germline values: CDR1 SGHNT, CDR2 YYREEE (reference sequence). CDR3 region: CASSLAGALGNYGYTF. The CDR3 DNA sequence: TGTGCCAGCAGCTTGGCCGGGGCGCTGGGTAACTATGGCTACACCTTC. The full variable domain, its missing parts supplied by reference TRBV5-4 and TRBJ1-2, is ETGVTQSPTHLIKTRGQQVTLRCSSQSGHNTVSWYQQALGQGPQFIFQYYREEENGRGNFPPRFSGLQFPNYSSELNVNALELDDSALYLCASSLAGALGNYGYTFGSGTRLTVV.

The rearrangement links TRBV23-1 to TRBJ2-3, with TRBD2 matching over 9 bases. TRBV23-1 is noted as an ORF with a role that remains uncertain. The CDR3 is 14 residues long. The V gene end was trimmed by 7 bases and the J gene end by 5 bases; junction bases not matched to a gene: 7. The CDR3 here is CASILRGGRDTQYF. The DNA of the CDR3 is TGCGCCAGCATTCTGCGGGGGGGACGAGATACGCAGTATTTT.